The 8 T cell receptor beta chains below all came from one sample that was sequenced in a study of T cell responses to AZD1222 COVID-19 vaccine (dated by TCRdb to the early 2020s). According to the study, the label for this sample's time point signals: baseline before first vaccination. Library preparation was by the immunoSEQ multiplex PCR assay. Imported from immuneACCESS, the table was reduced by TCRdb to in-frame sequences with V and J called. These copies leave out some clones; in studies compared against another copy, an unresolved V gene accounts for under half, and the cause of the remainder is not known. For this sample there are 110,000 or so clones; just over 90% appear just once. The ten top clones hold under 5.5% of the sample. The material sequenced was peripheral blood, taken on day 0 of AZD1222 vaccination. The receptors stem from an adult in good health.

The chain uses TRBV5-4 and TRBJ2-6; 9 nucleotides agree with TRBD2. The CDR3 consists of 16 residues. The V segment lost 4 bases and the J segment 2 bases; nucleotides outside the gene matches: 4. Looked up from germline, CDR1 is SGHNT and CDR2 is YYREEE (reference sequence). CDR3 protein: CASSNLAGTGANVLTF. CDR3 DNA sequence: TGTGCCAGCAGCAACCTAGCGGGGACTGGGGCCAACGTCCTGACTTTC.

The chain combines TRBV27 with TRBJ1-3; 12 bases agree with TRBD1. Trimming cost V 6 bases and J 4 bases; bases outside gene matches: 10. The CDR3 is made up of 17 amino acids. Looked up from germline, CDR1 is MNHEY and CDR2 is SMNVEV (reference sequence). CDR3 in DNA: TGTGCCAGCAGATCCGGGACAGGGGGCGCGTGGGGAAACACCATATATTTT. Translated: CASRSGTGGAWGNTIYF.

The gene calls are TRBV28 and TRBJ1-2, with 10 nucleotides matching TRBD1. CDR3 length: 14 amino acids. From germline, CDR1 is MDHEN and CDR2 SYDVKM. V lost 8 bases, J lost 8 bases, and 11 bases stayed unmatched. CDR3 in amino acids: CASQRGQGLGGYTF. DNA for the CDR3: TGTGCCAGCCAGAGGGGACAGGGGCTTGGGGGCTACACCTTC.

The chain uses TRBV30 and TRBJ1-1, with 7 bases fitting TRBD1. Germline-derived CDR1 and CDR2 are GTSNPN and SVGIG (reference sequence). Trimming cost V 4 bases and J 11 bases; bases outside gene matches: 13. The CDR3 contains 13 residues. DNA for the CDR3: TGTGCCTGGACCTCTTTTTCCGGGACAGCCGCTTTCTTT. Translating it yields CAWTSFSGTAAFF. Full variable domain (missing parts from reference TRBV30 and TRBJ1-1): SQTIHQWPATLVQPVGSPLSLECTVEGTSNPNLYWYRQAAGRGLQLLFYSVGIGQISSEVPQNLSASRPQDRQFILSSKKLLLSDSGFYLCAWTSFSGTAAFFGQGTRLTVV.

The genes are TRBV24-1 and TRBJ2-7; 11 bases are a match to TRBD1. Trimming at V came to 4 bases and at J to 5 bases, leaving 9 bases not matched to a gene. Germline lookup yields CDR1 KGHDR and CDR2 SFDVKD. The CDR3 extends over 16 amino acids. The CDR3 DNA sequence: TGTGCCACCAGTGACCACCGGGACAGGGGGGGCCACGAGCAGTACTTC. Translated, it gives CATSDHRDRGGHEQYF.

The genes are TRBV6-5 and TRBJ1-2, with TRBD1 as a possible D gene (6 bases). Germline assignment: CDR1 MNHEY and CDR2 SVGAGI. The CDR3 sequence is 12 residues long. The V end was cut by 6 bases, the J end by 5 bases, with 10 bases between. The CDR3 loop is CASRDRSYGYTF. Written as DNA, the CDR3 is TGTGCCAGCAGGGACAGAAGTTATGGCTACACCTTC.

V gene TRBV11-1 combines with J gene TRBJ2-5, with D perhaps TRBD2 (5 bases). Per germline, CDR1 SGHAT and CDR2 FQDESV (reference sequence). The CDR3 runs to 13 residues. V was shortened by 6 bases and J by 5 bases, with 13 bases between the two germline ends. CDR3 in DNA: TGTGCCAGCAGTCACGGGATTCAGGAGACCCAGTACTTC. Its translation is CASSHGIQETQYF.

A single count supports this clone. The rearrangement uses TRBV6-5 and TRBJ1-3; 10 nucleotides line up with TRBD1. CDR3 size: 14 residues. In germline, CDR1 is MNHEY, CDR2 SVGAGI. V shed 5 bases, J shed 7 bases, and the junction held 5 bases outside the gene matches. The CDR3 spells CASSRDRGWNTIYF. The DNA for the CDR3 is TGTGCCAGCAGTCGGGACAGGGGTTGGAACACCATATATTTT.